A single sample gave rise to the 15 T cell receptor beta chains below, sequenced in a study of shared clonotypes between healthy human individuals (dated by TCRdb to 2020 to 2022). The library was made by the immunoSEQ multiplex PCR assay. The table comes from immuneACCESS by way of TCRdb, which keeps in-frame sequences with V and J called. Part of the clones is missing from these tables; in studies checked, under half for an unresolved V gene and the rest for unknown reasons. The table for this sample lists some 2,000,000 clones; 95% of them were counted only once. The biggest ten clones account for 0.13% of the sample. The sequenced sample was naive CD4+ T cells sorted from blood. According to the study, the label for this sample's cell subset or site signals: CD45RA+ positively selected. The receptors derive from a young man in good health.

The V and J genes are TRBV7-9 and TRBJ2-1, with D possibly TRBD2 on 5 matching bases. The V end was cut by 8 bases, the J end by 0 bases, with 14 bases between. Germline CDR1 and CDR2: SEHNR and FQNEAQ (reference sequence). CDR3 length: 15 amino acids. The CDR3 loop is CASLSGMSSYNEQFF. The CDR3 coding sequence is TGTGCCAGCCTCTCGGGAATGAGCTCCTACAATGAGCAGTTCTTC. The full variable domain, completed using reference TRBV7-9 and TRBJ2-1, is DTGVSQNPRHKITKRGQNVTFRCDPISEHNRLYWYRQTLGQGPEFLTYFQNEAQLEKSRLLSDRFSAERPKGSFSTLEIQRTEQGDSAMYLCASLSGMSSYNEQFFGPGTRLTVL.

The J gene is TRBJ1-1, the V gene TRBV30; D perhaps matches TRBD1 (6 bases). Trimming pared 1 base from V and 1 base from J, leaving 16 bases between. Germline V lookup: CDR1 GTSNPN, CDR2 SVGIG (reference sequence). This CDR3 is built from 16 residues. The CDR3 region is CAWSAPRGGANTEAFF. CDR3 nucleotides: TGTGCCTGGAGTGCGCCTAGGGGGGGCGCGAACACTGAAGCTTTCTTT.

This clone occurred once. CDR3 residues: CASSSGTVNTEAFF. The CDR3 DNA reads as TGTGCCAGCAGCTCGGGGACGGTGAACACTGAAGCTTTCTTT. The V and J genes are TRBV7-9 and TRBJ1-1, with a weak D call TRBD1 (5 bases). This CDR3 comprises 14 residues. Germline values: CDR1 SEHNR, CDR2 FQNEAQ (reference sequence). V gave up 4 bases and J gave up 0 bases, with 9 bases separating them.

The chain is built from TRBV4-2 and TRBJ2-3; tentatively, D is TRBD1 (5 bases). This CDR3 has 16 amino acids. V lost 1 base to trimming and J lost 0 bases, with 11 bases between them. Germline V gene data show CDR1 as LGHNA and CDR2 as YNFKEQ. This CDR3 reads CASSQGGRISTDTQYF. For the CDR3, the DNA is TGTGCCAGCAGCCAAGGGGGCAGGATTAGCACAGATACGCAGTATTTT.

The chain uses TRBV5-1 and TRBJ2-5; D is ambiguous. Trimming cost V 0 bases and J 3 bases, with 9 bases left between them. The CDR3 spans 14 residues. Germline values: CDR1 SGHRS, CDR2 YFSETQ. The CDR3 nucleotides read TGCGCCAGCAGCTTGGGAACTAAAGAAGAGACCCAGTACTTC. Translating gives CASSLGTKEETQYF.

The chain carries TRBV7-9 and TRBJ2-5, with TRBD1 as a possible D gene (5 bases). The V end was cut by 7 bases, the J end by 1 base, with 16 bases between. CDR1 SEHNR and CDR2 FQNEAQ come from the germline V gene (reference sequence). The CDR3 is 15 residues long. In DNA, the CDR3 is TGTGCCAGCAATGGGGCCCAGTTGGGCCAAGAGACCCAGTACTTC. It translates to CASNGAQLGQETQYF.

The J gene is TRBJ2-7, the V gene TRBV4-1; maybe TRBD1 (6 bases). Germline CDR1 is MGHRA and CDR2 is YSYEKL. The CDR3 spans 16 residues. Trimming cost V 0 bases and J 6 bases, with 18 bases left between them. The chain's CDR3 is CASSQEASGATLEQYF. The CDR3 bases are TGCGCCAGCAGCCAAGAAGCTTCAGGGGCAACCCTCGAGCAGTACTTC.

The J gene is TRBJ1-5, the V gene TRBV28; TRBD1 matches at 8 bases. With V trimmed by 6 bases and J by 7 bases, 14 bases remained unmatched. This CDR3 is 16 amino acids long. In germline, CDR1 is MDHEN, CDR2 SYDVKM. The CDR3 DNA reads TGTGCCAGCAGCCCACCGAGGGCAGGGGGCTCCCAGCCCCAGCATTTT. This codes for CASSPPRAGGSQPQHF.

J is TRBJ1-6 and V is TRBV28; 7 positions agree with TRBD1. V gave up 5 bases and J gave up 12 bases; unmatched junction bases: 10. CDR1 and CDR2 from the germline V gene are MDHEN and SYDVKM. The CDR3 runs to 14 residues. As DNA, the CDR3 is TGTGCCAGCAGTCCGGGACAGTCGAGAAAACCCCTCCACTTT. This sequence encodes CASSPGQSRKPLHF.

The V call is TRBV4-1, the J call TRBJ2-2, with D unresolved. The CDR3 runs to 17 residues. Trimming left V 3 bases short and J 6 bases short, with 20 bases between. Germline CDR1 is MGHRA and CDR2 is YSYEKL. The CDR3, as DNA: TGCGCCAGCAGCCATTTAAGGCGCGATACCCCCCCCGGGGAGCTGTTTTTT. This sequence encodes CASSHLRRDTPPGELFF.

The CDR3 loop is CSVENGHEAFF. DNA for the CDR3: TGCAGCGTTGAAAATGGACACGAAGCTTTCTTT. J is TRBJ1-1 and V is TRBV29-1, with D possibly being TRBD1 (5 bases). V was cut by 2 bases and J by 8 bases, with 9 bases left in between. CDR3 length: 11 residues. Germline assignment: CDR1 SQVTM and CDR2 ANQGSEA.

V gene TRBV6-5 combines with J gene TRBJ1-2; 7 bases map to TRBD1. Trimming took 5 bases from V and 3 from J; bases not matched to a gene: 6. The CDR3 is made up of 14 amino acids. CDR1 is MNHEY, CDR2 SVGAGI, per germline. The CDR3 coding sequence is TGTGCCAGCAGTACAGGGGCCCGGGACTATGGCTACACCTTC. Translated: CASSTGARDYGYTF.

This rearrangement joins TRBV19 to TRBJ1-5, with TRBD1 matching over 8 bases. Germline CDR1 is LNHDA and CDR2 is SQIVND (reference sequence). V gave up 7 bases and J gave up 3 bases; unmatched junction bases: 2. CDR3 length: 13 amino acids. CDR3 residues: CASNQGANQPQHF. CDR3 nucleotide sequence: TGTGCCAGTAACCAGGGGGCCAATCAGCCCCAGCATTTT.

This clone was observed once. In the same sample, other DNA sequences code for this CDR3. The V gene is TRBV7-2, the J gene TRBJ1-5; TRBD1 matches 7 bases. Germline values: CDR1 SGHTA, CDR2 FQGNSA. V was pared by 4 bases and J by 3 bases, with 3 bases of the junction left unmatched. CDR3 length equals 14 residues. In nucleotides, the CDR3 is TGTGCCAGCAGCTCGGGACAGAACAATCAGCCCCAGCATTTT. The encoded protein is CASSSGQNNQPQHF.

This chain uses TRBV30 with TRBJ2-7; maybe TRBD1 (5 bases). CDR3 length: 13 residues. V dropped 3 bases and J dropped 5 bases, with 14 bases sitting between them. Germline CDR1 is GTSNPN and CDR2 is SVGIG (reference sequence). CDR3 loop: CAWSLDQGDEQYF. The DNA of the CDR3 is TGTGCCTGGAGCCTCGATCAGGGCGACGAGCAGTACTTC.